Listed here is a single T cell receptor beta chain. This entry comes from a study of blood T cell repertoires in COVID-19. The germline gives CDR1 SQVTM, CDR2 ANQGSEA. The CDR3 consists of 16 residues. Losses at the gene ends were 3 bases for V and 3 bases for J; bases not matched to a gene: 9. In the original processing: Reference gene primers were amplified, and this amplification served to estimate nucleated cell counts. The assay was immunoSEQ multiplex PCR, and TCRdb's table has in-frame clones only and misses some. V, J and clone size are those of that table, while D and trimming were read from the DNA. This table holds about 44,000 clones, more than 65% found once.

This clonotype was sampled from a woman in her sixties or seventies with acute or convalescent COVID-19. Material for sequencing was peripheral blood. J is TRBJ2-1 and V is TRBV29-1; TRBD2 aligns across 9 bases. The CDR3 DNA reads TGCAGCGTTGACTGGGGCGGGAGGGGTGACTACAATGAGCAGTTCTTC. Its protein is CSVDWGGRGDYNEQFF.